These T cell receptor beta chains were read from a single sample in a study of blood T cell repertoires in COVID-19. Profiled with immunoSEQ multiplex PCR; TCRdb holds only in-frame clones, not every one. Altogether a few hundred thousand clones are present, more than 75% being singletons, with the ten largest covering less than 1.5%. What was sequenced was PBMCs or T cells enriched from blood (not recorded which). All receptors derive from a woman aged 18-29 years who had recovered from COVID-19. Both conserved end residues are part of each CDR3. D genes are given only for firm matches. For some rows the clone size is stated as once, few or many, or as a class when expanded; others skip it.

d_call j_call clone_size v_call cdr3_aa cdr3_nt
NA TRBJ2-5 NA TRBV7-3 CASSLTRGGGGETQYF TGTGCCAGCAGCTTAACCCGAGGGGGGGGCGGAGAGACCCAGTACTTC
NA TRBJ2-3 NA TRBV19 CASSGDTQYF TGTGCCAGTTCCGGAGATACGCAGTATTTT
NA TRBJ1-2 NA TRBV5-1 CASSLGGRESYGYTF TGCGCCAGCAGCTTGGGGGGCAGAGAGAGCTATGGCTACACCTTC
TRBD1 TRBJ1-1 once TRBV6-5 CASSYLTGAGDLEAFF TGTGCCAGCAGTTACTTAACAGGGGCCGGTGACTTAGAAGCTTTCTTT
TRBD1 TRBJ2-2 NA TRBV11-2 CASSSRTGSFWGELFF TGTGCCAGCAGCTCGAGGACAGGTTCCTTCTGGGGGGAGCTGTTTTTT
TRBD2 TRBJ2-7 NA TRBV7-8 CASSPGASGPYEQYF TGTGCCAGCAGCCCAGGGGCTAGCGGGCCATACGAGCAGTACTTC
NA TRBJ2-6 once TRBV5-1 CASSLLRAGANVLTF TGCGCCAGCAGCTTACTCAGGGCGGGGGCCAACGTCCTGACTTTC
TRBD2 TRBJ2-5 NA TRBV5-1 CASSLGGSGGRETQYF TGCGCCAGCAGCTTGGGCGGTAGCGGGGGACGAGAGACCCAGTACTTC
NA TRBJ1-4 NA TRBV21-1 CAIPDLRGEKLFF TGTGCCATCCCCGACCTCAGGGGGGAAAAACTGTTTTTT
TRBD2 TRBJ2-5 NA TRBV28 CASSRAGAAETQYF TGTGCCAGCAGTAGAGCGGGGGCGGCAGAGACCCAGTACTTC
NA TRBJ1-2 NA TRBV4-1 CASSQGKAGGRAGYTF TGCGCCAGCAGCCAAGGGAAGGCAGGTGGGCGGGCTGGCTACACCTTC
NA TRBJ1-2 NA TRBV3-1/TRBV3-2 CASSQIPGGSAIYGYTF TGTGCCAGCAGCCAAATCCCCGGTGGCAGCGCGATCTATGGCTACACCTTC
NA TRBJ1-5 few TRBV29-1 CSVVGGGNQPQHF TGCAGCGTTGTGGGGGGGGGCAATCAGCCCCAGCATTTT
NA TRBJ1-2 NA TRBV5-1 CASRVGQTNNYGYTF TGCGCCAGCAGGGTCGGACAGACAAACAACTATGGCTACACCTTC
TRBD1 TRBJ2-7 NA TRBV29-1 CSVDFGTGTYEQYF TGCAGCGTTGACTTCGGGACAGGGACCTACGAGCAGTACTTC
NA TRBJ1-2 once TRBV19 CASSISYREQDYGYTF TGTGCCAGTAGTATTAGCTACCGGGAGCAAGACTATGGCTACACCTTC
TRBD1 TRBJ1-6 NA TRBV7-2 CASSLAPGQGTPLHF TGTGCCAGCAGCTTAGCCCCGGGACAGGGGACACCCCTCCACTTT
TRBD1 TRBJ1-4 NA TRBV29-1 CSVGIRQGSEKLFF TGCAGCGTTGGAATAAGACAGGGTAGCGAAAAACTGTTTTTT
NA TRBJ2-2 NA TRBV5-4 CASSLDQGNTGELFF TGTGCCAGCAGCTTGGACCAGGGTAACACCGGGGAGCTGTTTTTT
NA TRBJ2-5 NA TRBV15 CATSSGGGQETQYF TGTGCCACCAGCAGTGGAGGAGGACAAGAGACCCAGTACTTC
TRBD1 TRBJ1-1 NA TRBV7-6 CASSGGDRGHTEAFF TGTGCCAGCAGCGGGGGGGACAGGGGGCATACTGAAGCTTTCTTT
TRBD2 TRBJ2-1 NA TRBV27 CASTMGGTSDSSSYNEQFF TGTGCCAGCACAATGGGGGGGACTAGCGATTCGAGCTCCTACAATGAGCAGTTCTTC
NA TRBJ2-3 NA TRBV6-4 CASSDRGADTQYF TGTGCCAGCAGTGACCGCGGGGCAGATACGCAGTATTTT
NA TRBJ1-1 NA TRBV9 CASSVYLGGRGTEAFF TGTGCCAGCAGCGTTTACTTGGGAGGCCGCGGCACTGAAGCTTTCTTT
NA TRBJ2-1 NA TRBV7-9 CASSLGLVLGNEQFF TGTGCCAGCAGCTTAGGACTAGTTCTGGGCAATGAGCAGTTCTTC
NA TRBJ2-7 NA TRBV27 CASSLFLGAAYEQYF TGTGCCAGCAGTTTATTTCTAGGGGCTGCCTACGAGCAGTACTTC
TRBD1 TRBJ1-5 NA TRBV6-2/TRBV6-3 CASSRVSGQGSNQPQHF TGTGCCAGCAGCCGCGTTTCGGGACAGGGGAGCAATCAGCCCCAGCATTTT
NA TRBJ1-5 NA TRBV19 CASSATTQVGHPQHF TGTGCCAGTAGTGCAACGACCCAGGTCGGACATCCCCAGCATTTT
NA TRBJ2-2 once TRBV11-2 CASSLVAANTGELFF TGTGCCAGCAGCTTAGTGGCAGCGAACACCGGGGAGCTGTTTTTT
TRBD1 TRBJ1-1 NA TRBV5-1 CASSNKQGQGWTEAFF TGCGCCAGCAGCAACAAACAAGGACAGGGCTGGACTGAAGCTTTCTTT
TRBD2 TRBJ2-7 few TRBV7-3 CASSLTWEGEQYF TGTGCCAGCAGCTTAACGTGGGAGGGCGAGCAGTACTTC
NA TRBJ2-7 NA TRBV5-6 CASSLVWDNAIQYF TGTGCCAGCAGCTTGGTTTGGGACAATGCAATTCAGTACTTC
TRBD1 TRBJ2-1 NA TRBV4-1 CASSQVGTGLNNEQFF TGCGCCAGCAGCCAAGTCGGGACAGGGCTCAACAATGAGCAGTTCTTC
NA TRBJ1-2 once TRBV18 CASSPPSSGARGYTF TGTGCCAGCTCACCACCGAGTTCAGGGGCTAGAGGCTACACCTTC
NA TRBJ2-2 NA TRBV7-2 CASSPGHGGAGAGELFF TGTGCCAGCAGCCCCGGGCATGGGGGAGCAGGGGCCGGGGAGCTGTTTTTT
TRBD1 TRBJ1-1 NA TRBV15 CATSSHGTGTTEAFF TGTGCCACCAGCAGTCATGGGACAGGGACCACTGAAGCTTTCTTT
NA TRBJ1-3 NA TRBV21-1 CASSKEGASSGNTIYF TGTGCCAGCAGCAAGGAGGGCGCTAGCTCTGGAAACACCATATATTTT
NA TRBJ2-2 NA TRBV5-1 CASSLSGANTGELFF TGCGCCAGCAGCTTGAGTGGAGCGAACACCGGGGAGCTGTTTTTT
NA TRBJ2-5 NA TRBV24-1 CATSDANPSFPETQYF TGTGCCACCAGTGACGCCAACCCTAGCTTTCCGGAGACCCAGTACTTC
TRBD1 TRBJ2-5 NA TRBV2 CASSDQTGAGETQYF TGTGCCAGCAGTGATCAAACAGGGGCCGGAGAGACCCAGTACTTC
TRBD1 TRBJ1-5 NA TRBV30 CAWSKNRGSSQPQHF TGTGCCTGGAGTAAGAACAGGGGGAGCAGTCAGCCCCAGCATTTT
TRBD2 TRBJ2-2 NA TRBV6-2/TRBV6-3 CASSYSAKRGTGELFF TGTGCCAGCAGTTACTCGGCGAAGCGGGGCACCGGGGAGCTGTTTTTT
NA TRBJ2-7 NA TRBV7-2 CASSLEFSIPITHEQYF TGTGCCAGCAGCTTAGAATTTTCGATTCCCATCACTCACGAGCAGTACTTC
NA TRBJ1-2 NA TRBV18 CASSPLGGLYGYTF TGTGCCAGCTCACCACTGGGGGGACTCTATGGCTACACCTTC
TRBD1 TRBJ1-2 NA TRBV9 CASSPSGGTGGNYGYTF TGTGCCAGCAGCCCTAGCGGAGGGACAGGGGGGAACTATGGCTACACCTTC
TRBD2 TRBJ2-2 NA TRBV7-9 CASSLRLAGRYTGELFF TGTGCCAGCAGCTTACGACTAGCGGGGAGATACACCGGGGAGCTGTTTTTT